This TCR beta chain was sequenced in a study of T cell responses to AZD1222 COVID-19 vaccine. Assay used: immunoSEQ multiplex PCR; TCRdb lists only in-frame clones, some missing. This sample has 120,000 to 150,000 clones; roughly nine tenths occur once, and the top ten carry roughly 1.5%. The V and J ends lost 6 bases and 4 bases, in that order; junction bases with no gene match: 4. Germline CDR1 is LNHDA and CDR2 is SQIVND (reference sequence). The length of the CDR3 is 13 residues. The TCR was taken from an adult who received the AZD1222 COVID-19 vaccine. The material was peripheral blood, obtained 28 days after the second AZD1222 dose. The V gene is TRBV19, the J gene TRBJ1-2; TRBD1 aligns across 8 bases. The CDR3 loop reads CASSYGQGYGYTF. Written as DNA, the CDR3 is TGTGCCAGTAGCTACGGACAGGGCTATGGCTACACCTTC.